Reported below is one T cell receptor (beta chain). This clone appeared a few times. Its antigen has not been determined. Per-base qualities were not stored, and no clone one base away is much larger. The sample belongs to a study of siplizumab effects on memory and regulatory T cells (dated by TCRdb to between 2018 and 2020). Looking at the study overall: The study looked at the effect of siplizumab, an anti-CD2 antibody, on alloreactive T-cell subsets in allogeneic mixed lymphocyte reactions made from human PBMCs. What the research found in general, with its limitations: Because sequences below about 10^-5 frequency were poorly captured, only a minor fraction of alloreactive clones could be mapped to unstimulated subsets. The suppressive function of proliferating Tregs from siplizumab cultures was not functionally confirmed. Among mappable alloreactive CD4+ clones, an average Treg-derived fraction of around 71% was observed with siplizumab, compared with more than 25% in control reactions. Siplizumab significantly lowered the cumulative frequency of alloreactive sequences that could be traced to unstimulated CD4+ memory T cells. Unstimulated naive T cells appeared to be more diverse than memory T cells, and naive cells seemed to make a substantial contribution to the alloresponse. A naive or memory phenotype could not be assigned to roughly 75-97% of proliferating CD4+ or CD8+ clones.

Receptor amplification or capture employed the immunoSEQ multiplex PCR assay. Some 9.9 x 10^4 TCR templates per sample were assayed by the deep sequencing platform. Genomic DNA extracted from sorted T cells was used for TCRbeta CDR3 sequencing. The authors processed their data as follows. The R programming language was used for clonal analysis of the TCRbeta CDR3 data. Alloreactive CD4+ and CD8+ clones were identified by comparing unstimulated samples to CFSE-low samples taken after the reaction. Regulatory or non-regulatory origin of alloreactive CD4+ clones was assigned by matching sequences to the sorted unstimulated Treg and non-Treg repertoires. TCRdb retrieved this table from immuneACCESS and kept in-frame rearrangements only. Not all clones are present; in checked studies, unresolved V genes account for under half, and no reason is known for the remainder. The V and J calls and the clone size are those of that table, but D and trimming were determined from the DNA. This sample lists tens of thousands of clones; around 80% were detected once. The top ten clones comprise approximately 0.4% of the sample.

In a few donor pairs, further sequencing was done on unstimulated CD8+ naive, CD4+ memory, CD8+ TEMRA, CD4+ naive and CD8+ effector memory subsets. TCRbeta CDR3 sequencing was performed on sorted unstimulated T cells and on proliferating T cells recovered from mixed lymphocyte reactions. Fresh whole blood from approximately 10 HLA-typed healthy donors was used to isolate PBMCs. The sequence derives from a human donor in good health. Sequencing was carried out using memory CD4+ T cells sorted from blood. This specimen's cell subset or site label, per the study, means: unstimulated CD4+ memory T cells.

The CDR3 in this case is CASSELQETQYF. The nucleotide sequence reads as follows: TGTGCCAGCAGTGAGTTGCAAGAGACCCAGTACTTC. The chain is encoded by TRBV25-1 joined to TRBJ2-5; the D gene is not confidently resolved. The CDR3 sequence holds 12 residues, the cysteine and phenylalanine included. Only CDR3 DNA remains: 36 bases, in frame from the first base. The trim is 3 bases for V and 2 bases for J, with a gap of 4 bases between the germline ends. Taken from the germline V gene, the CDR1 and CDR2 loops are MGHDK and SYGVNS.